The clone carrying this TCR beta chain was observed a single time. Its ends do not fully match the called genes, so a read error is possible. The data were obtained in a study of tumor-infiltrating lymphocytes in primary liver carcinoma. The germline gives CDR1 SGHDT, CDR2 YYEEEE. CDR3 length: 14 residues. A primer matching the constant region was used to make TCR beta cDNA from approximately 0.45 ug of total RNA. Generation of the TCR beta libraries relied on three nested multiplex PCR rounds using slightly modified ARM-PCR. The two initial PCR rounds, roughly 10 cycles each, used TRBV1-TRBV30 forward and C-beta reverse primers. TCRdb reprocessed the multiplex PCR reads with MiXCR, giving one entry per CDR3 protein. The repertoire holds tens of thousands of distinct CDR3 sequences, roughly 73% seen once, with 37% in the top ten. Co-extraction of both nucleic acids (RNA and DNA) used about 17-33 mg of unsorted bulk tissue. Patients had primary liver carcinoma treated by surgical resection.

V and J are TRBV5-6 and TRBJ2-3; 8 nucleotides align to TRBD1. Sequencing was performed on tumor-adjacent normal liver tissue. The sequence was obtained from a man aged 40-50 years with primary liver carcinoma and hepatitis B virus infection. CDR3 amino acids: CASNLQGATDTQYF. In nucleotides, the CDR3 is TGTGCCAGCAACTTGCAGGGGGCAACAGATACGCAGTATTTC. The variable domain in full, completed from reference TRBV5-6 and TRBJ2-3, reads DAGVTQSPTHLIKTRGQQVTLRCSPKSGHDTVSWYQQALGQGPQFIFQYYEEEERQRGNFPDRFSGHQFPNYSSELNVNALLLGDSALYLCASNLQGATDTQYFGPGTRLTVL.